Following are 21 T cell receptor beta chains from one sample sequenced in a study of identical twins. TCRdb processed the 5' RACE reads anew with MiXCR; each CDR3 protein has one entry. The repertoire holds about 890,000 distinct CDR3 sequences, with around 12% as singletons. This sample also belongs to another study, concerning yellow fever vaccine responses in identical twins.

Sequencing was performed on PBMCs. The receptors derive from a woman between 18 and 29 years old in good health.

This clonotype was seen only once. The rearrangement joins TRBV6-5 to TRBJ2-2; D not resolved. This CDR3 is 14 amino acids long. The germline V and J ends were trimmed by 6 bases and 2 bases, with 10 bases remaining between them. The germline gives CDR1 MNHEY, CDR2 SVGAGI. The DNA of the CDR3 is TGTGCCAGCAGAGCAAGGGTAAACACCGGGGAGCTGTTTTTT. This encodes CASRARVNTGELFF.

V is TRBV12-3 or TRBV12-4 and J is TRBJ2-7, with D possibly being TRBD2 (5 bases). The V and J ends lost 6 bases and 1 base respectively, with 16 bases between them. The CDR3 loop spans 15 amino acids. The CDR3 spells CASRAELSASYEQYF. CDR3 coding DNA: TGTGCCAGCAGGGCCGAACTTAGCGCGTCCTACGAGCAGTACTTC.

This clonotype appeared a few times. V usage is TRBV7-9 and J usage is TRBJ1-5; no reliable D call. There are 12 residues in the CDR3. Trimming cost V 1 base and J 9 bases, with 7 bases left between them. In germline, CDR1 is SEHNR, CDR2 FQNEAQ (reference sequence). CDR3 sequence reads: CASSLDLMPQHF. The DNA of the CDR3 is TGTGCCAGCAGCTTAGACTTGATGCCCCAGCATTTT.

This clonotype showed up just once. The chain employs TRBV9 and TRBJ1-1; 7 nucleotides match TRBD1. CDR1 SGDLS and CDR2 YYNGEE come from the germline V gene. The CDR3 loop spans 15 amino acids. The V gene end was trimmed by 4 bases and the J gene end by 5 bases; junction bases not matched to a gene: 11. CDR3 coding DNA: TGTGCCAGCAGCTCTTCTCCGGGACAGCAAACTGAAGCTTTCTTT. Encoded protein: CASSSSPGQQTEAFF.

This clonotype was recorded many times. CDR3 amino acids: CASSIPGTAAYNSPLHF. CDR3 in DNA: TGTGCCAGCAGCATTCCCGGGACAGCCGCCTATAATTCACCCCTCCACTTT. The chain uses TRBV28 and TRBJ1-6; 7 bases are shared with TRBD1. The CDR3 is 17 amino acids. From germline, CDR1 is MDHEN and CDR2 SYDVKM. Trimming cost V 6 bases and J 2 bases; bases outside gene matches: 10.

The sample holds a few counts of this clonotype. J is TRBJ1-6 and V is TRBV5-8, with D unclear. V lost 1 base, J lost 4 bases, and 9 bases lay in between. The length of the CDR3 is 15 residues. Per germline, CDR1 SGHTS and CDR2 YDEGEE. The CDR3 here is CASSLRAPYNSPLHF. In DNA form, the CDR3 reads TGTGCCAGCAGCTTGAGGGCGCCTTATAATTCACCCCTCCACTTT.

Many counts were recorded for this clonotype. V gene TRBV11-2 combines with J gene TRBJ2-1, with TRBD2 matching over 10 bases. V trimming: 1 base; J trimming: 5 bases; junction bases outside the gene matches: 11. The CDR3 sequence is 18 residues long. The germline gives CDR1 SGHAT, CDR2 FQNNGV. In DNA, the CDR3 is TGTGCCAGCAGCTTAGTAGTAGGCCCAGCGGGGGGGCACAATGAGCAGTTCTTC. Amino acids: CASSLVVGPAGGHNEQFF.

This clonotype was counted between two and nine times. V gene TRBV7-8 combines with J gene TRBJ2-7; D is uncertain. Trimming stripped 0 bases from V and 0 bases from J, with 9 bases between. The CDR3 runs 15 residues. Germline CDR1 and CDR2: SGHVS and FQNEAQ. The CDR3 here is CASSLAQLDSYEQYV. The CDR3 region has the DNA TGTGCCAGCAGCTTAGCACAGCTTGACTCCTACGAGCAGTACGTC.

This chain joins TRBV15 and TRBJ2-5, with D perhaps TRBD1 or TRBD2 (5 bases each). The CDR3 loop spans 16 amino acids. Trimming cost V 0 bases and J 2 bases, with 13 bases left between them. Germline CDR1 is LNHNV and CDR2 is YYDKDF (reference sequence). Written as DNA, the CDR3 is TGTGCCACCAGCAGAGATTTCGGCAGGGAGCAAGAGACCCAGTACTTC. As protein: CATSRDFGREQETQYF.

Many counts were recorded for this clonotype. The chain recombines TRBV20-1 with TRBJ1-2; D is unclear. This CDR3 comprises 13 residues. Trimming left V 6 bases short and J 8 bases short, with 19 bases between. The germline gives CDR1 DFQATT, CDR2 SNEGSKA (reference sequence). Here the CDR3 DNA reads TGCAGTGCCGAAACCCCCGGCATGCGGGGCTACACCTTC. Its protein is CSAETPGMRGYTF.

V usage is TRBV28 and J usage is TRBJ2-1; D is unclear. The CDR3 covers 12 residues. Germline CDR1 and CDR2: MDHEN and SYDVKM. V lost 1 base, J lost 13 bases, and 11 bases lay in between. The DNA of the CDR3 is TGTGCCAGCAGTTTATATCCGCCCGGTCAGTTCTTC. Protein: CASSLYPPGQFF.

This clonotype appeared many times. CDR3 loop: CASSRDGNRGVTDTQYF. The CDR3 bases are TGCGCCAGCAGCCGTGACGGAAACAGGGGTGTGACAGATACGCAGTATTTT. J is TRBJ2-3 and V is TRBV5-1, with 7 bases fitting TRBD1. Trimming cost V 4 bases and J 3 bases; bases outside gene matches: 14. The CDR3 spans 17 residues. Germline CDR1 SGHRS, CDR2 YFSETQ.

The chain has TRBV25-1 and TRBJ2-3; 10 bases line up with TRBD1. Germline V gives CDR1 MGHDK, CDR2 SYGVNS. The CDR3 runs to 17 residues. The trim removed 5 bases at V and 6 bases at J, leaving 14 bases unmatched. The CDR3 here is CASSPPRGTGVGDTQYF. The CDR3 bases are TGTGCCAGCAGTCCTCCTCGGGGGACAGGGGTCGGGGATACGCAGTATTTT.

This clonotype was counted many times. The chain uses TRBV7-6 and TRBJ2-3, with a weak D call TRBD2 (7 bases). The V gene's germline CDR1 is SGHVS and CDR2 FNYEAQ. Trimming removed 1 base from V and 4 bases from J, with 9 bases in between. The CDR3 extends over 14 amino acids. The CDR3 reads CASSLGGGPDTQYF. CDR3 nucleotides: TGTGCCAGCAGCTTAGGGGGGGGGCCAGATACGCAGTATTTT.

The V call is TRBV5-5, the J call TRBJ1-1; tentative D call: TRBD1 (6 bases). Per germline, CDR1 SGHKS and CDR2 YYEKEE (reference sequence). The CDR3 contains 12 residues. V lost 1 base, J lost 9 bases, and 10 bases lay in between. Written as DNA, the CDR3 is TGTGCCAGCAGCTTGTGGACAGACCAAGCTTTCTTT. The encoded protein is CASSLWTDQAFF.

This clonotype was counted between two and nine times. This rearrangement joins TRBV2 to TRBJ2-1; TRBD2 aligns across 11 bases. The ends lost 6 bases at V and 5 bases at J; junction bases unmatched: 6. Germline values: CDR1 SNHLY, CDR2 FYNNEI. This CDR3 is 15 amino acids long. This chain's CDR3 is CASRKGLAVNNEQFF. The CDR3 DNA sequence: TGTGCCAGCAGGAAGGGACTAGCGGTCAACAATGAGCAGTTCTTC.

This clonotype was seen only a few times. V is TRBV6-2 or TRBV6-3 and J is TRBJ2-5, with D possibly being TRBD1 or TRBD2 (5 bases each). This CDR3 region has 17 residues. V lost 4 bases and J 0 bases, leaving 18 bases between the germline ends. In germline, CDR1 is MNHEY, CDR2 SVGEGT. CDR3 in amino acids: CASSSWGLTKYQETQYF. In DNA, the CDR3 is TGTGCCAGCAGTTCTTGGGGGTTGACGAAGTACCAAGAGACCCAGTACTTC.

This clonotype was seen a handful of times. The chain uses TRBV10-3 and TRBJ2-6; a weak D match, TRBD2 (5 bases). From germline, CDR1 is ENHRY and CDR2 SYGVKD. Trimming stripped 0 bases from V and 1 base from J, with 10 bases between. This CDR3 region has 17 residues. The chain's CDR3 is CAISESGPGSGANVLTF. The CDR3 DNA sequence: TGTGCCATCAGTGAGTCGGGCCCGGGATCTGGGGCCAACGTCCTGACTTTC.

The CDR3 sequence: CASSQGKGTGDEKLFF. The CDR3 DNA is TGTGCCAGCAGCCAAGGGAAGGGGACCGGAGATGAAAAACTGTTTTTT. The chain links TRBV4-2 to TRBJ1-4, with D possibly being TRBD1 (5 bases). V lost 1 base to trimming and J lost 6 bases, with 15 bases between them. Germline CDR1 and CDR2: LGHNA and YNFKEQ. This CDR3 contains 16 residues.

The chain carries TRBV5-1 and TRBJ2-1, with 9 bases lining up with TRBD2. The CDR3 runs 17 residues. Germline V gives CDR1 SGHRS, CDR2 YFSETQ. The V gene end was trimmed by 2 bases and the J gene end by 10 bases; junction bases not matched to a gene: 16. The DNA for the CDR3 is TGCGCCAGCAGCTTCCGCCCGAGTATAGCGGGAGCGCGCGAGCAGTTCTTC. Translating it yields CASSFRPSIAGAREQFF.

CDR3 DNA sequence: TGCGCCAGCAGGGTACACGGGACCTATGGCTACACCTTC. The encoded protein is CASRVHGTYGYTF. The chain employs TRBV5-1 and TRBJ1-2, with a possible D match to TRBD1 (5 bases). The V and J ends lost 5 bases and 4 bases respectively, with 12 bases between them. Germline CDR1 and CDR2: SGHRS and YFSETQ. The CDR3 is made up of 13 amino acids.